Here is one TCR beta chain with its context. Its matching antigen is unknown. PCR was performed using 60 Vbeta and 13 Jbeta primers. Produced via immunoSEQ multiplex PCR; TCRdb's table is partial and in-frame only. The sample carries around 190,000 clones, about 80% recorded once. The entry originates in a study of cytomegalovirus exposure and HLA in healthy donors. Study context: The study's early data release held approximately 91 million unique TCRs from HLA-typed donors.

Study-wide findings and caveats: In a later analysis, HLA-associated TCR beta chains were more clonally expanded than equally common others.

The CDR3 is 14 amino acids. V gave up 5 bases and J gave up 5 bases, with 16 bases separating them. In germline, CDR1 is SGHVS, CDR2 FNYEAQ. The receptor was derived from a woman aged 45-60 years in good health and CMV-seronegative. V usage is TRBV7-6 and J usage is TRBJ2-7; a weak D match, TRBD2 (6 bases). The material sequenced was PBMCs. CDR3 sequence: CASSPGGVNDEQYF. CDR3 bases: TGTGCCAGCAGCCCCGGGGGAGTTAACGACGAGCAGTACTTC.